This TCR beta chain was profiled in a study of blood T cells in healthy people across ages. With a J-beta primer mix and a sample-barcoded 5' primer, a second PCR ran 7 to 11 cycles. TCRdb analysed the 5' RACE reads with MiXCR anew, one entry per CDR3 protein. The table includes about 640,000 distinct CDR3 sequences, about 30% detected once. This CDR3 is 15 amino acids long. CDR1 is SGDLS, CDR2 YYNGEE, per germline. The ends lost 4 bases at V and 3 bases at J; junction bases unmatched: 10. Details on this clonotype: This may arise from a read error, as a much more abundant clone is one base away.

The sequence was collected from a woman of 80 years or more in good health. The sample taken for sequencing was blood. The chain combines TRBV9 with TRBJ2-7; 7 positions agree with TRBD1. CDR3 in DNA: TGTGCCAGCAGCCCGACCCGGGACAGCGGCTACGAGCAGTACTTC. This codes for CASSPTRDSGYEQYF. The full variable domain, its missing parts supplied by reference TRBV9 and TRBJ2-7, is DSGVTQTPKHLITATGQRVTLRCSPRSGDLSVYWYQQSLDQGLQFLIQYYNGEERAKGNILERFSAQQFPDLHSELNLSSLELGDSALYFCASSPTRDSGYEQYFGPGTRLTVT.